Below are 11 T cell receptor beta chains sequenced from a single sample in a study of T cell responses to AZD1222 COVID-19 vaccine. Sequencing was performed with immunoSEQ multiplex PCR; in TCRdb, only in-frame clones are kept and a portion is missing. The sample has 90,000 to 140,000 clones; approximately 88% are singletons. This specimen consisted of peripheral blood, obtained on day 0 of AZD1222 vaccination. The receptors were sampled from an adult in good health.

The chain recombines TRBV20-1 with TRBJ2-1, with 7 bases aligning to TRBD2. J gave up 10 bases and V 5 bases, and 5 bases lay outside the gene matches. From germline, CDR1 is DFQATT and CDR2 SNEGSKA (reference sequence). This CDR3 spans 11 amino acids. The CDR3: CSAGGGEEQFF. In nucleotides, the CDR3 is TGCAGTGCTGGGGGGGGAGAAGAGCAGTTCTTC.

The chain employs TRBV29-1 and TRBJ1-1; perhaps TRBD1 as D (6 bases). The V end was cut by 4 bases, the J end by 4 bases, with 16 bases between. The CDR3 loop spans 14 amino acids. Germline assignment: CDR1 SQVTM and CDR2 ANQGSEA. For the CDR3, the DNA is TGCAGCGTTGTGGGGGGCACGGGTAGCACTGAAGCTTTCTTT. It codes for CSVVGGTGSTEAFF.

The chain recombines TRBV11-2 with TRBJ2-7, with D uncertain. The germline CDR1 and CDR2 sequences are SGHAT and FQNNGV. The CDR3 covers 14 residues. Trimming cost V 5 bases and J 2 bases, with 13 bases left between them. The CDR3 loop reads CASSLPLGPYEQYF. In nucleotides, the CDR3 is TGTGCCAGCAGCCTACCGCTGGGCCCCTACGAGCAGTACTTC.

As regards this clone: Other DNA sequences within the sample encode an identical CDR3. V is TRBV3-1 (or the pseudogene TRBV3-2) and J is TRBJ1-1; 7 bases map to TRBD1. The CDR3 extends over 14 amino acids. Germline assignment: CDR1 LGHDT and CDR2 YNNKEL (reference sequence). J lost 5 bases, V lost 1 base, and 4 bases had no gene match. CDR3 DNA: TGTGCCAGCAGCCAAGTAGGGGGCGGAACTGAAGCTTTCTTT. Protein: CASSQVGGGTEAFF.

This clone was seen more than once but under ten times. V gene TRBV28 combines with J gene TRBJ1-1; D is unclear. CDR3 length equals 14 residues. Trimming stripped 5 bases from V and 5 bases from J, with 15 bases between. The germline gives CDR1 MDHEN, CDR2 SYDVKM. In DNA, the CDR3 is TGTGCCAGCAGTAGCACACCCTCCACGACTGAAGCTTTCTTT. This encodes CASSSTPSTTEAFF.

V is TRBV5-1 and J is TRBJ1-1; a possible D gene is TRBD1 (5 bases). V lost 4 bases to trimming and J lost 5 bases, with 18 bases between them. Germline values: CDR1 SGHRS, CDR2 YFSETQ. CDR3 length equals 15 residues. The CDR3 sequence: CASSPAPGERTEAFF. The CDR3 nucleotides are TGCGCCAGCAGCCCCGCTCCGGGGGAGAGGACTGAAGCTTTCTTT.

The chain is built from TRBV6-6 and TRBJ1-2; D unclear. Looked up from germline, CDR1 is MNHNY and CDR2 is SVGAGI (reference sequence). V lost 7 bases to trimming and J lost 4 bases, with 13 bases between them. The CDR3 has 13 residues. The CDR3 region has the DNA TGTGCCAGCATGGAGGTAGGAGGCTATGGCTACACCTTC. The encoded protein is CASMEVGGYGYTF.

The chain links TRBV7-8 to TRBJ2-5; D not resolved. Germline CDR1 is SGHVS and CDR2 is FQNEAQ. Trimming left V 0 bases short and J 2 bases short, with 4 bases between. The CDR3 totals 13 residues. As DNA, the CDR3 is TGTGCCAGCAGCTTAGCACGTCAAGAGACCCAGTACTTC. Its translation is CASSLARQETQYF.

The CDR3 sequence: CASSQDYSYEQYF. CDR3 sequence (DNA): TGCGCCAGCAGCCAAGACTACTCCTACGAGCAGTACTTC. V is TRBV4-1 and J is TRBJ2-7; D gene unclear. Trimming shortened V by 0 bases and J by 0 bases, and 3 bases separated the two germline ends. The germline CDR1 and CDR2 sequences are MGHRA and YSYEKL. The CDR3 has 13 amino acids.

The gene calls are TRBV19 and TRBJ2-1; 7 bases line up with TRBD2. The CDR3 extends over 14 amino acids. The germline gives CDR1 LNHDA, CDR2 SQIVND (reference sequence). The ends lost 11 bases at V and 9 bases at J; junction bases unmatched: 16. CDR3 in amino acids: CASRTWAGEGEQFF. CDR3 in DNA: TGTGCCTCCCGGACGTGGGCGGGAGAGGGTGAGCAGTTCTTC.

This chain uses TRBV3-1 (or the pseudogene TRBV3-2) with TRBJ1-1; D is possibly TRBD1 (5 bases). Looked up from germline, CDR1 is LGHDT and CDR2 is YNNKEL (reference sequence). V lost 8 bases and J lost 2, with 15 bases in between. This CDR3 comprises 14 residues. The CDR3 here is CASGGGRTNTEAFF. CDR3 coding DNA: TGTGCCAGCGGGGGGGGTCGGACTAACACTGAAGCTTTCTTT.